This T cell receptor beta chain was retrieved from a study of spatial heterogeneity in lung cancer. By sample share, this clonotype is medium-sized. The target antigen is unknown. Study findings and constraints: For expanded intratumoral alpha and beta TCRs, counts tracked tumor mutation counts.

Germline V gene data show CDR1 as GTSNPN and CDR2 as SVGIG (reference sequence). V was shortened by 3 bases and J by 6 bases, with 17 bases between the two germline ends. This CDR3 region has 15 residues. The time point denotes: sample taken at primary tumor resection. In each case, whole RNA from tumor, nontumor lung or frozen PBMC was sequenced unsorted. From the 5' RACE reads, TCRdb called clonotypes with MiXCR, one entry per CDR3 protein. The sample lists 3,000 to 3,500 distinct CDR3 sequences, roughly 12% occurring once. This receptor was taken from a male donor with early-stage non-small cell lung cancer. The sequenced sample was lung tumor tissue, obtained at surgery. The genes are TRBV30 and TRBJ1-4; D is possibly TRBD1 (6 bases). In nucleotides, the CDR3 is TGTGCCTGGAGCGCCTGGGGGGCGCCTGATGAAAAACTGTTTTTT. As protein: CAWSAWGAPDEKLFF. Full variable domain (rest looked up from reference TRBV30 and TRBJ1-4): SQTIHQWPATLVQPVGSPLSLECTVEGTSNPNLYWYRQAAGRGLQLLFYSVGIGQISSEVPQNLSASRPQDRQFILSSKKLLLSDSGFYLCAWSAWGAPDEKLFFGSGTQLSVL.